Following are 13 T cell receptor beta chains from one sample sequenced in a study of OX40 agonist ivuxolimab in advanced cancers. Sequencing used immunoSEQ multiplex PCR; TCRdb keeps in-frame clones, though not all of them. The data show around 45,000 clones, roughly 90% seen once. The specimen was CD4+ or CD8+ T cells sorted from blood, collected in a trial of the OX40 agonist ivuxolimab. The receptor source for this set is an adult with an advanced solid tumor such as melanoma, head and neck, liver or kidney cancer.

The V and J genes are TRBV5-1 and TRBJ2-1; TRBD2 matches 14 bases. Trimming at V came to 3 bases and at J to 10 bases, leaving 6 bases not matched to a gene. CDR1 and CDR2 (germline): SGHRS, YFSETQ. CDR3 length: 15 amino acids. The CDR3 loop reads CASSYGTSGSGEQFF. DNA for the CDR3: TGCGCCAGCAGCTATGGGACTAGCGGGAGCGGGGAGCAGTTCTTC. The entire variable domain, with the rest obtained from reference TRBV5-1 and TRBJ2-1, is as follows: KAGVTQTPRYLIKTRGQQVTLSCSPISGHRSVSWYQQTPGQGLQFLFEYFSETQRNKGNFPGRFSGRQFSNSRSEMNVSTLELGDSALYLCASSYGTSGSGEQFFGPGTRLTVL.

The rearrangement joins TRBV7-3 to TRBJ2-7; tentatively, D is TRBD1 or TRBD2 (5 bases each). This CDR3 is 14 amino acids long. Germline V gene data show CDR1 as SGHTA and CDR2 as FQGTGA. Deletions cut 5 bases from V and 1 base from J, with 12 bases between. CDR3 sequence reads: CASSPGASSYEQYF. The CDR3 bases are TGTGCCAGCAGCCCCGGGGCTTCTTCCTACGAGCAGTACTTC.

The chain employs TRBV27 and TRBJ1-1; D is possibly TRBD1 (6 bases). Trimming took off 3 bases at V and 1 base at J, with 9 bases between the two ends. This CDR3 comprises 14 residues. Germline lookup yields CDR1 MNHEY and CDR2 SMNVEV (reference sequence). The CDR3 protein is CASSLGGPNTEAFF. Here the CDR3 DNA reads TGTGCCAGCAGTTTGGGGGGCCCGAACACTGAAGCTTTCTTT.

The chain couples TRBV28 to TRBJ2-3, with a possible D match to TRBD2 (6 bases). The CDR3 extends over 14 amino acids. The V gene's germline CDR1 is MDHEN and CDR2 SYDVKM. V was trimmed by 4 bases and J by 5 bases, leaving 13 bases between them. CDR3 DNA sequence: TGTGCCAGCAGTTCTGGACTGGAGGGAGATACGCAGTATTTT. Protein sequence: CASSSGLEGDTQYF.

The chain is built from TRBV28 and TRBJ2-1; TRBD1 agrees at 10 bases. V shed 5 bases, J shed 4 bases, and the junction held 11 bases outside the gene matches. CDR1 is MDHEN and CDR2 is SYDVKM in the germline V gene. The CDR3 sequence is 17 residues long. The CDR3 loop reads CASSPEPGTGVYNEQFF. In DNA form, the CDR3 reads TGTGCCAGCAGTCCCGAACCCGGGACAGGGGTATACAATGAGCAGTTCTTC.

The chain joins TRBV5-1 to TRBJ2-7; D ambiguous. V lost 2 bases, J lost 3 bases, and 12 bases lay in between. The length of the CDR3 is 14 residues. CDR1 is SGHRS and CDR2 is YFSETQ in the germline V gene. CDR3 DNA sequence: TGCGCCAGCAGCTTCGGCACATTTGACTACGAGCAGTACTTC. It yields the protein CASSFGTFDYEQYF. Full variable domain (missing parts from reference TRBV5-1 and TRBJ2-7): KAGVTQTPRYLIKTRGQQVTLSCSPISGHRSVSWYQQTPGQGLQFLFEYFSETQRNKGNFPGRFSGRQFSNSRSEMNVSTLELGDSALYLCASSFGTFDYEQYFGPGTRLTVT.

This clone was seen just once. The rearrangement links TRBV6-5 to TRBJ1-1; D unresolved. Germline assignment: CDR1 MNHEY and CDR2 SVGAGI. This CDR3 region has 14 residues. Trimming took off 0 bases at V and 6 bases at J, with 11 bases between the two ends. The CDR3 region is CASSYSLEGPEAFF. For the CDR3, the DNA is TGTGCCAGCAGTTACTCCCTTGAGGGCCCTGAAGCTTTCTTT.

CDR3 protein: CASSQQGSVYGYTF. As DNA, the CDR3 is TGCGCCAGCAGCCAGCAGGGCTCGGTATATGGCTACACCTTC. This sequence joins TRBV4-1 and TRBJ1-2; tentatively, D is TRBD1 (5 bases). The CDR3 contains 14 residues. The ends were cut back, 3 bases at V and 5 bases at J, with 13 bases in the middle. Germline CDR1 reads MGHRA; CDR2 reads YSYEKL.

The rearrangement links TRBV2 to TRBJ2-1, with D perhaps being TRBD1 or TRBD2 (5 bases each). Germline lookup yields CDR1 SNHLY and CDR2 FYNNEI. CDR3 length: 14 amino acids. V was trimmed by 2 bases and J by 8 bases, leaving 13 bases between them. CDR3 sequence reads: CASSEWLGVDEQFF. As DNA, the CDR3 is TGTGCCAGCAGTGAATGGTTGGGGGTAGATGAGCAGTTCTTC.

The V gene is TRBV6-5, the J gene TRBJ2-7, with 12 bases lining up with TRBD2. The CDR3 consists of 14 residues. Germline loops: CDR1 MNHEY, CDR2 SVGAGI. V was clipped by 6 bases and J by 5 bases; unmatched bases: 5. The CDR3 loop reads CASSGLAGWDEQYF. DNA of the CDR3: TGTGCCAGCAGCGGACTAGCGGGGTGGGACGAGCAGTACTTC.

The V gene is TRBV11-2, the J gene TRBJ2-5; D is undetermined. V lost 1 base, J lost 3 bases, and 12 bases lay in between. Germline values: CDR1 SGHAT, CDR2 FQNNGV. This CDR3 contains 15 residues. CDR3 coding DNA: TGTGCCAGCAGCTTAGTTGTGGGAAGGGAAGAGACCCAGTACTTC. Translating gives CASSLVVGREETQYF.

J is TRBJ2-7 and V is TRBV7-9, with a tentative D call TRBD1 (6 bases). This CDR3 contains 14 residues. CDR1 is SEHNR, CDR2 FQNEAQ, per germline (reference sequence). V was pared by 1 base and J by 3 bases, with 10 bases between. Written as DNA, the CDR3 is TGTGCCAGCAGCTTAGGCTCAGGGGACTACGAGCAGTACTTC. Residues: CASSLGSGDYEQYF. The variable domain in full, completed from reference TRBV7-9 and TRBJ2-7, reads DTGVSQNPRHKITKRGQNVTFRCDPISEHNRLYWYRQTLGQGPEFLTYFQNEAQLEKSRLLSDRFSAERPKGSFSTLEIQRTEQGDSAMYLCASSLGSGDYEQYFGPGTRLTVT.

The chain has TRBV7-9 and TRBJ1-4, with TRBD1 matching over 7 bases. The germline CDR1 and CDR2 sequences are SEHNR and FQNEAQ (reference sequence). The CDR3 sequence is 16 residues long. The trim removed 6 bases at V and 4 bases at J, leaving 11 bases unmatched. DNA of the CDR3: TGTGCCAGCAGTCACAAAACAGGGGCCTATAATGAAAAACTGTTTTTT. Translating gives CASSHKTGAYNEKLFF.